This is a list of T cell receptor beta chains from one sample in a study of blood T cells in healthy people across ages. TCRdb re-called the 5' RACE reads through MiXCR, storing one row per CDR3 protein. The table records approximately 1.5 million distinct CDR3 sequences, about 45% of them present only once. The specimen sequenced was blood. All receptors derive from a young woman in good health. CDR3s include the opening cysteine and the closing phenylalanine or tryptophan. D genes are given only for firm matches. The listing skips clone size in some rows; elsewhere it reads once, few, many or a size class.

cdr3_aa cdr3_nt d_call j_call v_call cdr3_length clone_size
CASSPSGLAGGIETQYF TGTGCCAGCAGTCCCTCAGGACTAGCGGGGGGGATAGAGACCCAGTACTTC TRBD2 TRBJ2-5 TRBV27 17 few
CASSSWAGEGTPRHF TGTGCCAGCAGTTCATGGGCGGGTGAGGGGACACCCCGGCATTTT NA TRBJ1-5 TRBV6-1 15 NA
CASSLSDTSANYGYTF TGTGCCAGCAGTTTGAGTGACACCTCCGCTAACTATGGCTACACCTTC NA TRBJ1-2 TRBV12-3/TRBV12-4 16 NA
CASSQRTGPNEAFF TGTGCCAGCAGCCAAAGGACAGGGCCCAATGAAGCTTTCTTT TRBD1 TRBJ1-1 TRBV9 14 few
CSARDLWRNYGYTF TGCAGTGCTAGAGATCTATGGCGGAACTATGGCTACACCTTC NA TRBJ1-2 TRBV20-1 14 NA
CASSVGTRGNEQFF TGTGCCAGCAGCGTAGGGACTAGGGGGAATGAGCAGTTCTTC NA TRBJ2-1 TRBV9 14 few
CSVGRYNEQFF TGCAGCGTCGGGAGGTACAATGAGCAGTTCTTC TRBD2 TRBJ2-1 TRBV29-1 11 many
CSARGLGSSYNEQFF TGCAGTGCTAGAGGATTGGGGAGCTCCTACAATGAGCAGTTCTTC NA TRBJ2-1 TRBV20-1 15 few
CASGFGRGDNEQFF TGTGCTAGTGGTTTCGGGCGGGGGGACAATGAGCAGTTCTTC TRBD2 TRBJ2-1 TRBV12-5 14 NA
CSAISTGELFF TGCAGTGCTATTTCCACCGGGGAGCTGTTTTTT NA TRBJ2-2 TRBV20-1 11 NA
CSAVRDRGYEQYF TGCAGTGCTGTAAGGGACAGGGGCTACGAGCAGTACTTC TRBD1 TRBJ2-7 TRBV20-1 13 NA
CSARAGHNNYGYTF TGCAGTGCTAGAGCAGGCCATAATAACTATGGCTACACCTTC NA TRBJ1-2 TRBV20-1 14 NA
CASSSSGTGWNSPLHF TGTGCCAGCAGTTCCTCGGGGACAGGGTGGAATTCACCCCTCCACTTT TRBD1 TRBJ1-6 TRBV12-3/TRBV12-4 16 NA
CASSPSGTSGRRYNEQFF TGTGCCAGCAGCCCATCCGGGACTAGCGGGAGGAGGTACAATGAGCAGTTCTTC TRBD2 TRBJ2-1 TRBV3-1 18 few
CSVEDAPGRGRKLIYGYTF TGCAGCGTTGAAGATGCCCCCGGCAGGGGGCGAAAATTGATCTATGGCTACACCTTC TRBD1 TRBJ1-2 TRBV29-1 19 few
CASSPVLGDRGHNEQYF TGCGCCAGCAGTCCAGTTTTGGGGGACAGGGGTCACAATGAGCAGTACTTC TRBD1 TRBJ2-5 TRBV4-3 17 NA
CASSYLREGSNEQFF TGTGCCAGCAGTTACTTGCGGGAGGGGAGCAATGAGCAGTTCTTC TRBD2 TRBJ2-1 TRBV6-5 15 NA
CATSDRTATYGYTF TGTGCCACCAGTGACCGGACAGCTACCTATGGCTACACCTTC NA TRBJ1-2 TRBV24-1 14 few
CASSFLPERSDEQFF TGCGCCAGCAGCTTTCTTCCAGAACGGTCCGATGAGCAGTTCTTC NA TRBJ2-1 TRBV5-1 15 NA
CASSFGEGYTF TGTGCCAGCAGCTTCGGGGAGGGCTACACCTTC NA TRBJ1-2 TRBV12-3/TRBV12-4 11 many
CAINSGTFSYEQYF TGTGCCATCAATTCCGGGACATTTTCCTACGAGCAGTACTTC NA TRBJ2-7 TRBV10-3 14 NA
CASSVQGVFQPQHF TGCGCCAGCAGCGTACAGGGGGTGTTCCAGCCCCAGCATTTT TRBD1 TRBJ1-5 TRBV4-1 14 many
CASSGGLGRPYEQYF TGTGCCAGCAGTGGGGGTCTCGGCAGGCCCTACGAGCAGTACTTC NA TRBJ2-7 TRBV6-1 15 NA
CASSHRGLGYTF TGTGCCAGCAGTCACAGGGGTCTTGGCTACACCTTC TRBD1 TRBJ1-2 TRBV12-3/TRBV12-4 12 NA
CSVLRTSGVTDTQYF TGCAGCGTTCTAAGGACTAGCGGGGTCACAGATACGCAGTATTTT TRBD2 TRBJ2-3 TRBV29-1 15 few
CASSHNRQANTGELFF TGTGCCAGCAGTCATAACCGACAAGCGAACACCGGGGAGCTGTTTTTT NA TRBJ2-2 TRBV12-3/TRBV12-4 16 few
CASSLKGSSGSRETQYF TGTGCCAGCAGCTTAAAAGGGTCTAGCGGGAGTAGGGAGACCCAGTACTTC TRBD2 TRBJ2-5 TRBV7-3 17 NA
CASSHDAGTGGSYTF TGTGCCAGCAGTCACGACGCCGGGACAGGGGGTAGCTACACCTTC TRBD1 TRBJ1-2 TRBV12-3/TRBV12-4 15 NA
CAGRGGSYEQYF TGTGCCGGCAGAGGAGGGTCCTACGAGCAGTACTTC NA TRBJ2-7 TRBV2 12 few
CASSYRRNAYEQYF TGTGCCAGCAGTTATCGGAGGAACGCCTACGAGCAGTACTTC NA TRBJ2-7 TRBV6-5 14 NA
CSARDERLTQYF TGCAGTGCTAGAGATGAAAGGTTGACGCAGTATTTT NA TRBJ2-3 TRBV20-1 12 NA
CASSPLTGTGRYEQYF TGTGCCAGCAGCCCCCTTACCGGGACAGGGCGCTACGAGCAGTACTTC TRBD1 TRBJ2-7 TRBV7-9 16 NA
CAISEGTRGGTQYF TGTGCCATCAGTGAGGGTACCAGGGGTGGGACCCAGTACTTC NA TRBJ2-5 TRBV10-3 14 few
CASSPQVEGAWGNEQYF TGTGCCAGCAGCCCCCAAGTGGAGGGGGCCTGGGGCAATGAGCAGTACTTC NA TRBJ2-7 TRBV9 17 NA
CASSQKEGTGANVLTF TGCGCCAGCAGCCAAAAGGAGGGAACTGGGGCCAACGTCCTGACTTTC NA TRBJ2-6 TRBV4-1 16 NA
CASRGLAYEQYF TGTGCCAGCAGAGGACTAGCCTACGAGCAGTACTTC TRBD2 TRBJ2-7 TRBV7-2 12 few
CASSFVLGTDTQYF TGTGCCAGCAGTTTTGTGCTCGGGACAGATACGCAGTATTTT NA TRBJ2-3 TRBV27 14 many
CASSLGQGARTEAFF TGTGCCAGCAGTTTAGGGCAGGGGGCGCGAACTGAAGCTTTCTTT TRBD1 TRBJ1-1 TRBV12-3/TRBV12-4 15 few
CASSQRDRDYTEAFF TGCGCCAGCAGCCAAAGGGACAGGGACTACACTGAAGCTTTCTTT TRBD1 TRBJ1-1 TRBV4-1 15 NA
CASSSSGIAATNEQYF TGTGCCAGCAGTTCGAGTGGGATAGCAGCGACCAATGAGCAGTACTTC NA TRBJ2-7 TRBV12-3/TRBV12-4 16 NA
CSGLAGDQETQYF TGCAGCGGGCTAGCGGGGGACCAAGAGACCCAGTACTTC TRBD2 TRBJ2-5 TRBV29-1 13 NA
CASSPSGSPRYNEQFF TGTGCCAGCAGCCCTAGCGGGAGTCCCCGATACAATGAGCAGTTCTTC TRBD2 TRBJ2-1 TRBV7-9 16 few
CATLAGTYKEQFF TGTGCCACATTAGCGGGAACCTACAAGGAGCAGTTCTTC TRBD2 TRBJ2-1 TRBV27 13 NA
CASSLRNTYNEQFF TGTGCCAGCAGTCTTAGGAACACCTACAATGAGCAGTTCTTC NA TRBJ2-1 TRBV28 14 few
CSAASSGRRRNEQFF TGCAGTGCTGCCTCTAGCGGGAGAAGGAGGAATGAGCAGTTCTTC TRBD2 TRBJ2-1 TRBV20-1 15 NA
CATSPRDAEGFKTTNEKLFF TGTGCCACCAGTCCCCGCGATGCAGAGGGATTTAAGACGACTAATGAAAAACTGTTTTTT NA TRBJ1-4 TRBV24-1 20 few
CSASPDRGRKDTQYF TGCAGTGCTAGCCCCGACAGGGGACGCAAAGATACGCAGTATTTT TRBD1 TRBJ2-3 TRBV20-1 15 few
CASSYSSNQPQHF TGTGCCAGCAGTTACAGTAGCAATCAGCCCCAGCATTTT NA TRBJ1-5 TRBV6-5 13 many
CSATWTETLSSYEQYF TGCAGTGCTACCTGGACAGAAACTTTAAGCTCCTACGAGCAGTACTTC NA TRBJ2-7 TRBV20-1 16 NA
CASSPPLAGAKETQYF TGTGCCAGCAGCCCCCCGCTTGCGGGGGCTAAAGAGACCCAGTACTTC NA TRBJ2-5 TRBV6-6 16 NA
CASSDIQGRPYEQYF TGTGCCAGCAGTGATATCCAGGGGCGCCCCTACGAGCAGTACTTC NA TRBJ2-7 TRBV28 15 few
CASSDNRDSQETQYF TGTGCCAGCAGTGATAACCGGGACAGCCAAGAGACCCAGTACTTC TRBD1 TRBJ2-5 TRBV25-1 15 NA
CASRGTSGGNEQYF TGTGCCAGCAGAGGGACTAGCGGGGGAAATGAGCAGTACTTC TRBD2 TRBJ2-7 TRBV6-5 14 NA
CASRDGQYTEAFF TGTGCCAGCAGAGACGGACAGTACACTGAAGCTTTCTTT NA TRBJ1-1 TRBV27 13 NA
CSARAVRDTQYF TGCAGTGCTAGGGCAGTAAGGGATACGCAGTATTTT NA TRBJ2-3 TRBV20-1 12 NA
CASTLGLAKNIQYF TGTGCCAGCACCCTTGGGCTAGCCAAAAACATTCAGTACTTC NA TRBJ2-4 TRBV12-3/TRBV12-4 14 many
CSAIQGAGNEQFF TGCAGTGCTATACAGGGGGCGGGTAATGAGCAGTTCTTC TRBD1 TRBJ2-1 TRBV20-1 13 NA
CASSSGTRDEQFF TGTGCCAGCAGCTCCGGGACTAGAGATGAGCAGTTCTTC TRBD2 TRBJ2-1 TRBV7-8 13 NA
CASSSRGRTYEQYF TGTGCCAGCAGTTCCCGGGGGCGAACCTACGAGCAGTACTTC NA TRBJ2-7 TRBV12-3/TRBV12-4 14 few
CASSLAWGQQETQYF TGCGCCAGCAGCTTGGCCTGGGGACAGCAAGAGACCCAGTACTTC TRBD1 TRBJ2-5 TRBV5-1 15 NA